This T cell receptor (beta chain) was sequenced in a study of cytomegalovirus exposure and HLA in healthy donors. Study findings and constraints: The authors assumed roughly uniform sequencing depth across donors for presence/absence analyses.

Use of 60 Vbeta and 13 Jbeta primers characterized the PCR. This table comes from immunoSEQ multiplex PCR, and its TCRdb copy is limited to in-frame clones, with some not included. The data hold 80,000 to 95,000 clones, with 70% observed a single time. As regards this clone: Its antigen remains unidentified.

This CDR3 has 14 residues. Trimming took off 6 bases at V and 1 base at J, with 12 bases between the two ends. Germline lookup yields CDR1 MDHEN and CDR2 SYDVKM. The chain uses TRBV28 and TRBJ1-1; D gene uncertain. Source material: PBMCs. The TCR was taken from a woman in her 50s in good health and CMV-seropositive. The CDR3 bases are TGTGCCAGCAGATCCGACTGGAAGAACACTGAAGCTTTCTTT. Translating gives CASRSDWKNTEAFF.